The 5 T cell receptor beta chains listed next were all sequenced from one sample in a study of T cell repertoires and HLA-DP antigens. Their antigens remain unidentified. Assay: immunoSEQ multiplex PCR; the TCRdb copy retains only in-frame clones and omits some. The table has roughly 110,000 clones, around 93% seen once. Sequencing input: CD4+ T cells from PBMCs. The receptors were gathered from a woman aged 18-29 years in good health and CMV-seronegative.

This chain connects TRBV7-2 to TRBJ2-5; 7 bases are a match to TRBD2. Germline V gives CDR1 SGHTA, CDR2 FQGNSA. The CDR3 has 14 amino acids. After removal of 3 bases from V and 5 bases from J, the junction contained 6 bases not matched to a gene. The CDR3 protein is CASSFGLVGETQYF. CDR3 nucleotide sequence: TGTGCCAGCAGCTTCGGACTAGTCGGTGAGACCCAGTACTTC.

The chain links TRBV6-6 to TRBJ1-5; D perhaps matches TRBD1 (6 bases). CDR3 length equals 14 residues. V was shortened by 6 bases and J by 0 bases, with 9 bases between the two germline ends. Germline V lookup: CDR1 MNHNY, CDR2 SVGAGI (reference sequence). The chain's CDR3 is CASRRTDSNQPQHF. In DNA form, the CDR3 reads TGTGCCAGCAGACGGACAGATAGCAATCAGCCCCAGCATTTT.

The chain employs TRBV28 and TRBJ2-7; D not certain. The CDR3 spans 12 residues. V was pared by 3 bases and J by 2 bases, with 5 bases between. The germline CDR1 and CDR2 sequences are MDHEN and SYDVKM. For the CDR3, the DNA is TGTGCCAGCAGTTTGGGTGCCTACGAGCAGTACTTC. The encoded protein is CASSLGAYEQYF.

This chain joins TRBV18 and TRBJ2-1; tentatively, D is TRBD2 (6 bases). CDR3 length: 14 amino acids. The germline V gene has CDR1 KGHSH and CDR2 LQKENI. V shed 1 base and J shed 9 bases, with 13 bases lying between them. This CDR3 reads CASSPLPGTGEQFF. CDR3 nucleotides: TGTGCCAGCTCACCACTACCCGGGACTGGTGAGCAGTTCTTC.

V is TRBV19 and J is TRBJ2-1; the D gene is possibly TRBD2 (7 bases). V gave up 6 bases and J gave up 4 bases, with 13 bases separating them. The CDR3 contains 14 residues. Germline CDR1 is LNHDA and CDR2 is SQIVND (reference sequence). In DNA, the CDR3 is TGTGCCAGTAGCCGGGGGGCACTTTACAATGAGCAGTTCTTC. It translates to CASSRGALYNEQFF.